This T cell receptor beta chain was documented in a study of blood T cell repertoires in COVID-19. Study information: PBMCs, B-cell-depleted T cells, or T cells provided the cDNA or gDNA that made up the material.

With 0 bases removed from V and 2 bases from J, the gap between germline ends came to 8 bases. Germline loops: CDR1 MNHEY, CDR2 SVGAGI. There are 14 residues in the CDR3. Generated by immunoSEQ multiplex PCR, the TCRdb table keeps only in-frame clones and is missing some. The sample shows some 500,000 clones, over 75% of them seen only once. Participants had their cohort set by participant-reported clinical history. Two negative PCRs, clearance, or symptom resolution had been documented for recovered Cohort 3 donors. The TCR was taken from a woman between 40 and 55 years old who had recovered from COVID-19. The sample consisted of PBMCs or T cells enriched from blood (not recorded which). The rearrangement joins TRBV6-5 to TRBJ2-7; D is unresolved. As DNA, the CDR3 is TGTGCCAGCAGTTACTCGAGATACGCCTACGAGCAGTACTTC. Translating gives CASSYSRYAYEQYF.